This T cell receptor (beta chain) was recorded in a study of blood T cell repertoires in COVID-19. Per the authors' pipeline: Estimated nucleated cell counts came from reference gene primer amplification. Assay: immunoSEQ multiplex PCR; the TCRdb copy retains only in-frame clones and omits some. The DNA was the basis for D and trimming; V, J and clone size are from that table. This sample has a few hundred thousand clones, with 80% to 90% found just once. This clone was detected a few times. V dropped 3 bases and J dropped 1; count of bases not matched to a gene: 6. This CDR3 is 16 amino acids long. CDR1 and CDR2 (germline): ENHRY, SYGVKD.

Material: peripheral blood. This TCR came from a woman aged 40-49 years who had recovered from COVID-19. V gene TRBV10-3 combines with J gene TRBJ2-3, with TRBD1 identical over 8 bases. The CDR3: CAISEQGGIGTDTQYF. The CDR3, as DNA: TGTGCCATCAGTGAACAGGGGGGCATAGGCACAGATACGCAGTATTTT.